This T cell receptor beta chain was documented in a study of Graves' ophthalmopathy and Graves' hyperthyroidism. From RNA, the CDR3 regions of TCR beta chains were amplified and sequenced. The library came from an HTBI-primed first-round RT-PCR and a second-round multiplex PCR. TCRdb itself ran the multiplex PCR reads through MiXCR, one entry per CDR3 protein. The table records roughly 610,000 distinct CDR3 sequences, about a fifth of them present only once. Trimming left V 7 bases short and J 8 bases short, with 15 bases between. CDR1 is SGHTA and CDR2 is FQGNSA in the germline V gene. This CDR3 contains 14 residues. Over 18 months of follow-up, stable hyperthyroidism required that no ophthalmopathy appear. If patients had other autoimmune diseases, uncontrolled infections, pregnancy or lactation, they were excluded. This clonotype was seen ten or more times.

This receptor was taken from a woman between 18 and 30 years old with stable Graves' hyperthyroidism. Some clones in this sample may be carry-over from other donors' samples. V gene TRBV7-2 combines with J gene TRBJ1-6, with D possibly matching TRBD1 (5 bases). What was sequenced was peripheral blood. The CDR3 spells CASILGTHDSPLHF. In DNA, the CDR3 is TGTGCCAGCATCCTCGGGACTCATGATTCACCCCTCCACTTT. Supplemented by reference TRBV7-2 and TRBJ1-6, the full variable domain reads GAGVSQSPSNKVTEKGKDVELRCDPISGHTALYWYRQSLGQGLEFLIYFQGNSAPDKSGLPSDRFSAERTGGSVSTLTIQRTQQEDSAVYLCASILGTHDSPLHFGNGTRLTVT.